One TCR beta chain is described in this entry. The antigen it binds to is not known. The record has no base qualities; no much larger clone is one base away. At one collaborating source in Seattle, patients were enrolled during active infection and were followed longitudinally through the course of disease. Each collaborating institution followed its own protocols to collect whole blood in K2EDTA tubes. For TCRbeta analysis, collaborator samples were shipped as frozen whole blood, as isolated PBMCs, or as DNA extracted from either sample type. The data were taken from a study of blood T cell repertoires in COVID-19 (dated by TCRdb to the early 2020s). Describing the broader study: Collaborator samples came from the United States, Italy and Spain and covered acute and convalescent phases of COVID-19. Deeply sampled blood TCRbeta repertoires from subjects exposed to, actively infected with, or recovered from COVID-19 were included in the dataset. Nearly every sample came with metadata listing a de-identified subject ID, COVID-19 status, age in years and sex. The material from the prospective study consisted of cDNA or gDNA derived from T cells, B-cell-depleted T cells, or PBMCs. Samples came from the ongoing ImmuneRACE study (first 160 participants) plus 1,254 subjects from 6 global collaborators. The repertoires were made available in a free public database intended to serve as a resource for research on the immune response to SARS-CoV-2. Where available, HLA class I and class II types were taken from metadata supplied by the sample provider and were not determined by assay-based typing. General conclusions and limits of the study: How much clinical and demographic metadata was included differed by source and by participant, and the metadata was provided uncurated.

TCRbeta CDR3 regions were amplified from genomic DNA using the immunoSEQ Assay, a bias-controlled multiplex PCR. The study's processing was this. Nucleated cell counts per sample were estimated from amplification of reference gene primers within the assay. Sequence reads were collapsed and filtered to measure the absolute abundance of every unique TCRbeta CDR3 rearrangement. For each sample, productive Simpson clonality was calculated as the square root of Simpson's diversity index across productive rearrangements. TCRdb holds this immuneACCESS table with in-frame rearrangements only. Some clones are missing; in checked studies, unresolved V genes explain under half, and the rest has no known cause. Clone size and the V and J calls come from that table; the DNA yielded D and trimming. This sample lists some 150,000 clones; roughly 84% were detected once. The ten top clones hold over 0.55% of the sample.

Source material: peripheral blood. This TCR was sampled from a man between 60 and 75 years old with COVID-19, enrolled during active disease.

CDR3 reads: CASSVQQGGVTEAFF. The sequenced DNA: TGTGCCAGCAGCGTACAACAGGGCGGTGTCACTGAAGCTTTCTTT. The chain couples TRBV5-4 to TRBJ1-1; a tentative D call is TRBD1 (6 bases match). As encoded in the germline V gene (reference sequence), CDR1 is SGHNT while CDR2 is YYREEE. V and J are truncated by 4 bases and 4 bases respectively, leaving an intervening sequence of 17 bases. CDR3 length: 15 amino acids, cysteine to phenylalanine. Left in the record is the CDR3 DNA by itself, 45 bases read in frame from the first base. Beyond the CDR3, the reference TRBV5-4 and TRBJ1-1 genes provide the residues; the full variable domain reads: ETGVTQSPTHLIKTRGQQVTLRCSSQSGHNTVSWYQQALGQGPQFIFQYYREEENGRGNFPPRFSGLQFPNYSSELNVNALELDDSALYLCASSVQQGGVTEAFFGQGTRLTVV.